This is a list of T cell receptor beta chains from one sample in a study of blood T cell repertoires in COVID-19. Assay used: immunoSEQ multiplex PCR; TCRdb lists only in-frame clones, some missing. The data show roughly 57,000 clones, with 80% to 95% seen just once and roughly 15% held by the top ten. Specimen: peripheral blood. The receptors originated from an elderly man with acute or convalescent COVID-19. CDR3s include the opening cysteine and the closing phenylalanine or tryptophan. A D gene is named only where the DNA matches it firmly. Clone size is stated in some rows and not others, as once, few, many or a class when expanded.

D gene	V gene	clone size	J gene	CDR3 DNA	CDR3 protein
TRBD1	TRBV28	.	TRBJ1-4	TGTGCCAGCAGTTCAACAGGGGCTGCGCGGAGGGAACTGTTTTTT	CASSSTGAARRELFF
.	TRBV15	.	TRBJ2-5	TGTGCCACCAGCAGAACCGGGACTGGGGACCAGTACTTC	CATSRTGTGDQYF
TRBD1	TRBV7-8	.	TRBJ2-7	TGTGCCAGCAGCTTAGACGCGACAGGGGTCTACGAGCAGTACTTC	CASSLDATGVYEQYF
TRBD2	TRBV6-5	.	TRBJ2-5	TGTGCCAGCAGCGGGACGGGGGGTTACCAAGAGACCCAGTACTTC	CASSGTGGYQETQYF
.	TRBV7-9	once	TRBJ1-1	TGTGCCAGCAGCGGGGTGGGAGTGGGGACTGAAGCTTTCTTT	CASSGVGVGTEAFF
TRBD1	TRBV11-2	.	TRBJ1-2	TGTGCCAGCAGACGTATAAGGGACAGCGCTAACTATGGCTACACCTTC	CASRRIRDSANYGYTF
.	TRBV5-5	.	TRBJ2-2	TGTGCCAGCAGCTGGGAGCTTCGGGGAAGGAACACCGGGGAGCTGTTTTTT	CASSWELRGRNTGELFF
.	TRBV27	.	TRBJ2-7	TGTGCCAGCAGTTCGTCCCTCCCGGGAAACAACTACGAGCAGTACTTC	CASSSSLPGNNYEQYF
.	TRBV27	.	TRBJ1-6	TGTGCCAGCAGGGCCCCCGAGGGTAATTCACCCCTCCACTTT	CASRAPEGNSPLHF
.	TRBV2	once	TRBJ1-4	TGTGCCACTTCGGGAACTAATGAAAAACTGTTTTTT	CATSGTNEKLFF
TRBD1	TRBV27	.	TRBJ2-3	TGTGCCAGCAGCCCGACAGGGGGCCGCACAGATACGCAGTATTTT	CASSPTGGRTDTQYF
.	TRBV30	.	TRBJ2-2	TGTGCCTGGAGTGTACTGGGGGGCACCGGGGAGCTGTTTTTT	CAWSVLGGTGELFF
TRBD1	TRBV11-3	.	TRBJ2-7	TGTGCCAGCAGGCCGGGACAGGCGACCGGGGAGCAGTACTTC	CASRPGQATGEQYF
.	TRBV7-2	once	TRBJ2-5	TGTGCCAGCAGCTTAGGGCAGGGGACACAGACCCAGTACTTC	CASSLGQGTQTQYF
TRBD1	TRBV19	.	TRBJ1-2	TGTGCCAGTAGTCCCTTGGGACAGGAGAGTGGCTACACCTTC	CASSPLGQESGYTF
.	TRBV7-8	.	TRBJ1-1	TGTGCCAGCAGCCCCCGGTTTGGTTGGAACACTGAAGCTTTCTTT	CASSPRFGWNTEAFF
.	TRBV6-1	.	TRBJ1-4	TGTGCCAGCAGTGAAGCGCGGGGTGCCACTAATGAAAAACTGTTTTTT	CASSEARGATNEKLFF
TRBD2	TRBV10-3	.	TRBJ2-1	TGTGCCATCAGGACCGGGACTAGCGGGGGGCTCTCCTACAATGAGCAGTTCTTC	CAIRTGTSGGLSYNEQFF
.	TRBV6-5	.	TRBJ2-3	TGTGCCAGCAGTTTTACAGACACAGATACGCAGTATTTT	CASSFTDTDTQYF
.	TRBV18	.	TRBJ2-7	TGTGCCAGCTCCCCCGGCTACGAGCAGTACTTC	CASSPGYEQYF
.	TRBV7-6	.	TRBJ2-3	TGTGCCAGCAGCCGCCGCAGGGATGGCACAGATACGCAGTATTTT	CASSRRRDGTDTQYF
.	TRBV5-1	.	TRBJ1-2	TGCGCCAGCAGCTTGGAGGCAGGAGCGGTGCATGGCTACACCTTC	CASSLEAGAVHGYTF
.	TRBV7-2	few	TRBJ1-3	TGTGCCAGCAGTCTTGACAGATTTTCTGGAAACACCATATATTTT	CASSLDRFSGNTIYF
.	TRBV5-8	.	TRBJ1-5	TGTGCCAGCAGCGCTGACAGGCAACAGCCCCAGCATTTT	CASSADRQQPQHF
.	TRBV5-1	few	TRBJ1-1	TGCGCCAGCAGCTTGGCCTGGCAGGACACTGAAGCTTTCTTT	CASSLAWQDTEAFF
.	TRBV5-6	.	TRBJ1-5	TGTGCCAGCAGCTTGGGCGGGCAGTACCTCAATCAGCCCCAGCATTTT	CASSLGGQYLNQPQHF
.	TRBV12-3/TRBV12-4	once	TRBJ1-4	TGTGCCAGCAGCCTGAATGAAAAACTGTTTTTT	CASSLNEKLFF
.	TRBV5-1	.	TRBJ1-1	TGCGCCAGCAGCCTGGAGGGGAGGGTTGCGACTGAAGCTTTCTTT	CASSLEGRVATEAFF
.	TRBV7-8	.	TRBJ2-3	TGTGCCAGCAGCTTAGGCCCGCCCCAAGATGCGGATACGCAGTATTTT	CASSLGPPQDADTQYF
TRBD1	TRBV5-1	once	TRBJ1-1	TGCGCCAGCGGACAGGGGGGGACTGAAGCTTTCTTT	CASGQGGTEAFF
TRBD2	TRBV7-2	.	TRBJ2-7	TGTGCCAGCAGCTTAGCCCTAGCGGGGAAGCAGTACTTC	CASSLALAGKQYF
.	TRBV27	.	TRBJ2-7	TGTGCCAGCAGTTCCCTCCGGGGGGCGGTCTACGAGCAGTACTTC	CASSSLRGAVYEQYF
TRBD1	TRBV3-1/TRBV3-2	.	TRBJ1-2	TGTGCCAGCAGCCAAACGACAGGGGGGGGCTACACCTTC	CASSQTTGGGYTF
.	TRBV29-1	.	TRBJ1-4	TGCAGCGTTACCGAGGGAGGACGAGAAAAACTGTTTTTT	CSVTEGGREKLFF
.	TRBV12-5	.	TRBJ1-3	TGTGCTAGTGGTTTGGGGGGGGAGGGAAACACCATATATTTT	CASGLGGEGNTIYF
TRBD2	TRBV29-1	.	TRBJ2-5	TGCAGCGTTGATTCTAGCGGGGGACGTTGGGGGGAGACCCAGTACTTC	CSVDSSGGRWGETQYF
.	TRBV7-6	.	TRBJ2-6	TGTGCCAGCAGCGGGCTTGGCTTAAGAGCCAACGTCCTGACTTTC	CASSGLGLRANVLTF
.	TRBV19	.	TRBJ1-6	TGTGCCAGTAACGGAGTCCGGGGTCCGGGGTCACCCCTCCACTTT	CASNGVRGPGSPLHF
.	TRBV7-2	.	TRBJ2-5	TGTGCCAGCAGCCCACGACTAGGGGAGACCCAGTACTTC	CASSPRLGETQYF
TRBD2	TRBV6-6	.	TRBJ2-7	TGTGCCAGCAGCCCAGCGGGGGGCTCCTCCTACGAGCAGTACTTC	CASSPAGGSSYEQYF
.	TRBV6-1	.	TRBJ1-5	TGTGCCAGCAGTGGCCGGGGGGGGTTGAGCAATCAGCCCCAGCATTTT	CASSGRGGLSNQPQHF
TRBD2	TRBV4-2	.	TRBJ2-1	TGTGCCAGCAGCCAAGTAAACGGGGGGGCAAAAAATGAGCAGTTCTTC	CASSQVNGGAKNEQFF